Below, 7 T cell receptor beta chains from the same sample are listed, as sequenced in a study of T-cell reconstitution after alpha-beta-depleted transplantation in children. As it was prepared, the TCRbeta library received unique molecular identifiers. TCRdb reprocessed the PCR reads with MiXCR, giving one entry per CDR3 protein. The sample includes about 300,000 distinct CDR3 sequences, around 10% of them seen just once. The sample consisted of PBMCs, taken before TCRalphabeta/CD19-depleted stem cell transplant. The receptors were gathered from a boy under two years old with acute myeloid leukemia, due to receive a stem cell transplant.

V is TRBV7-9 and J is TRBJ2-1; D is unclear. The CDR3 covers 15 residues. The germline V gene has CDR1 SEHNR and CDR2 FQNEAQ (reference sequence). V was trimmed by 5 bases and J by 6 bases, leaving 17 bases between them. The CDR3 coding sequence is TGTGCCAGCAGCCTTAGTATCCCCTTTATCAATGAGCAGTTCTTC. Translation gives CASSLSIPFINEQFF.

This clonotype appeared many times. The rearrangement uses TRBV7-6 and TRBJ2-3; 9 positions match TRBD2. Germline CDR1 reads SGHVS; CDR2 reads FNYEAQ. The trim removed 1 base at V and 4 bases at J, leaving 6 bases unmatched. The CDR3 consists of 16 residues. CDR3 in amino acids: CASSLVGGGAADTQYF. CDR3 sequence (DNA): TGTGCCAGCAGCTTAGTAGGCGGGGGGGCCGCAGATACGCAGTATTTT. Variable domain in full (rest from reference TRBV7-6 and TRBJ2-3): GAGVSQSPRYKVTKRGQDVALRCDPISGHVSLYWYRQALGQGPEFLTYFNYEAQQDKSGLPNDRFSAERPEGSISTLTIQRTEQRDSAMYRCASSLVGGGAADTQYFGPGTRLTVL.

At least ten counts were recorded for this clonotype. This chain connects TRBV7-2 to TRBJ1-1; TRBD1 is a possible D gene (6 bases). The CDR3 has 14 residues. Germline-derived CDR1 and CDR2 are SGHTA and FQGNSA. Trimming cost V 1 base and J 8 bases, with 14 bases left between them. DNA for the CDR3: TGTGCCAGCAGCTTAGGTGGGCAGGGGATGGAAGCTTTCTTT. This codes for CASSLGGQGMEAFF.

Ten or more counts support this clonotype. The chain carries TRBV4-2 and TRBJ2-7; either TRBD1 or TRBD2 may supply D (5 bases each). The CDR3 is made up of 15 amino acids. V was clipped by 6 bases and J by 0 bases, with 15 bases between them. Germline CDR1 reads LGHNA; CDR2 reads YNFKEQ. The CDR3 sequence: CASSQLGTSSYEQYF. The CDR3, as DNA: TGTGCCAGCAGTCAGTTAGGGACCAGCTCCTACGAGCAGTACTTC.

This clonotype appeared many times. The chain uses TRBV20-1 and TRBJ2-5; 12 nucleotides match TRBD2. The CDR3 covers 14 residues. V lost 6 bases, J lost 5 bases, and 7 bases stayed unmatched. In germline, CDR1 is DFQATT, CDR2 SNEGSKA (reference sequence). Here the CDR3 DNA reads TGCAGTGCGAGAAAAGGACTAGCGGGGGAGACCCAGTACTTC. Amino acid sequence: CSARKGLAGETQYF.

The V call is TRBV25-1, the J call TRBJ2-7; D is possibly TRBD1 (5 bases). V was shortened by 3 bases and J by 6 bases, with 15 bases between the two germline ends. The CDR3 loop spans 14 amino acids. CDR1 is MGHDK and CDR2 is SYGVNS in the germline V gene. The CDR3 sequence: CASSDWGSKAEQYF. As DNA, the CDR3 is TGTGCCAGCAGTGACTGGGGCTCAAAAGCCGAGCAGTACTTC.

This clonotype appeared many times. This rearrangement joins TRBV12-3 or TRBV12-4 to TRBJ2-7, with a possible D match to TRBD1 (7 bases). Trimming shortened V by 2 bases and J by 7 bases, and 21 bases separated the two germline ends. The CDR3 is 16 residues long. The CDR3 is CASSLRWLAGGREQYF. The CDR3, as DNA: TGTGCCAGCAGTTTAAGGTGGTTGGCAGGGGGGAGGGAGCAGTACTTC.